This TCR beta chain was found in a study of cytomegalovirus exposure and HLA in healthy donors. General study points: The likely explanation for a cluster of highly shared sequence variants was sequencing artifact. Cytomegalovirus status was reportedly diagnosed by the classifier with high sensitivity and specificity. By a later analysis, the bulk of CMV-associated TCR beta chains appeared HLA-restricted.

Note on this clone: Its antigen is still unknown.

The germline CDR1 and CDR2 sequences are SQVTM and ANQGSEA. V was shortened by 7 bases and J by 3 bases, with 18 bases between the two germline ends. The CDR3 has 15 residues. PCR employed 60 Vbeta and 13 Jbeta primers. Clones were sequenced by immunoSEQ multiplex PCR, and TCRdb holds only the in-frame ones, with some missing. The sample consists of about 110,000 clones, 80% to 85% of them appearing once. The chain has TRBV29-1 and TRBJ1-4, with a possible D match to TRBD1 (6 bases). The receptor was isolated from a woman aged 55 to 70 in good health and CMV-seropositive. The sample taken for sequencing was PBMCs. The CDR3 is CSATRGGTANEKLFF. As DNA, the CDR3 is TGCAGCGCTACCCGAGGGGGAACAGCTAATGAAAAACTGTTTTTT.